These 32 T cell receptor beta chains came from one sample sequenced in a study of CD4 T cells in relation to SARS-CoV-2 and coronaviruses. These receptors are not linked to any known antigen. The unexposed donors gave CD4+ T cells in about 2010-2018, prior to COVID-19. After around nine days of culture, CD4+ T cells were isolated. The method was immunoSEQ multiplex PCR; TCRdb's version includes in-frame clones alone and lacks a portion of them. The table lists about 24,000 clones, under 80% of them singletons. The sample consisted of CD4+ T cells from PBMCs, cultured in vitro. The receptors here all came from a human donor in good health.

The genes are TRBV29-1 and TRBJ2-3, with TRBD1 matching 7 bases. The CDR3 extends over 13 amino acids. The V gene's germline CDR1 is SQVTM and CDR2 ANQGSEA. The CDR3 region is CRVEDRSTDTQYF. The CDR3 DNA sequence: TGCAGAGTAGAGGACAGGAGCACAGATACGCAGTATTTT.

V and J are TRBV7-9 and TRBJ1-5; D gene ambiguous. There are 16 residues in the CDR3. The V end was cut by 1 base, the J end by 0 bases, with 10 bases between. CDR1 SEHNR and CDR2 FQNEAQ come from the germline V gene (reference sequence). The CDR3 reads CASSLGHTNSNQPQHF. In DNA form, the CDR3 reads TGTGCCAGCAGCTTAGGACATACCAATAGCAATCAGCCCCAGCATTTT.

Concerning this clone itself: Different DNA sequences within this sample yield the same CDR3. V and J are TRBV7-9 and TRBJ2-5; 8 bases align to TRBD2. The CDR3 is 15 residues long. Trimming at V came to 1 base and at J to 3 bases, leaving 4 bases not matched to a gene. Germline V gene data show CDR1 as SEHNR and CDR2 as FQNEAQ (reference sequence). In nucleotides, the CDR3 is TGTGCCAGCAGCTTAGTACCAGCGGGAGAAGAGACCCAGTACTTC. Encoded protein: CASSLVPAGEETQYF.

This clone has more than one count but fewer than ten. For the CDR3, the DNA is TGTGCCAGCAGTGCCGGCAGGGGTAATTCACCCCTCCACTTT. Protein sequence: CASSAGRGNSPLHF. The V gene is TRBV25-1, the J gene TRBJ1-6; TRBD1 is a possible D gene (6 bases). Trimming removed 4 bases from V and 6 bases from J, with 10 bases in between. The CDR3 is 14 amino acids. Germline CDR1 and CDR2: MGHDK and SYGVNS. Filled out from reference TRBV25-1 and TRBJ1-6, the complete variable domain reads EADIYQTPRYLVIGTGKKITLECSQTMGHDKMYWYQQDPGMELHLIHYSYGVNSTEKGDLSSESTVSRIRTEHFPLTLESARPSHTSQYLCASSAGRGNSPLHFGNGTRLTVT.

The J gene is TRBJ1-1, the V gene TRBV9, with a weak D call TRBD1 (5 bases). V was clipped by 3 bases and J by 2 bases, with 8 bases between them. The germline CDR1 and CDR2 sequences are SGDLS and YYNGEE. This CDR3 has 13 residues. The CDR3 loop is CASSAGQNTEAFF. CDR3 in DNA: TGTGCCAGCAGCGCCGGACAAAACACTGAAGCTTTCTTT.

J is TRBJ1-4 and V is TRBV4-1; the D gene is possibly TRBD1 (5 bases). Germline CDR1 MGHRA, CDR2 YSYEKL. This CDR3 has 18 residues. The germline V and J ends were trimmed by 1 base and 8 bases, with 23 bases remaining between them. In nucleotides, the CDR3 is TGCGCCAGCAGCCAAGTCGGGTGGCGTGGGGGGATGGAGGAAAAACTGTTTTTT. Encoded protein: CASSQVGWRGGMEEKLFF.

The V call is TRBV21-1, the J call TRBJ2-7; the tabulated D call, TRBD2, remains unverified against the DNA. TRBV21-1 is shown as a pseudogene. There are 20 residues in the CDR3. The CDR3 coding sequence is TGTGCCAGCAGCGAACGGTTGGGACTAGCGCGCCAGTTAGTAGACCACGAGCAGTACTTC. Its protein is CASSERLGLARQLVDHEQYF.

The chain employs TRBV10-3 and TRBJ1-2; no clear D gene. Germline CDR1 reads ENHRY; CDR2 reads SYGVKD. This CDR3 is built from 13 residues. The V end was cut by 7 bases, the J end by 6 bases, with 15 bases between. CDR3 loop: CAITRIPVDGYTF. In nucleotides, the CDR3 is TGTGCCATCACCCGAATCCCCGTGGATGGCTACACCTTC.

This sequence joins TRBV6-1 and TRBJ2-2; D is unresolved. The V gene lost 2 bases and the J gene lost 7 bases, with 5 bases spanning the gap. There are 12 residues in the CDR3. Germline V gene lookup returns CDR1 MNHNS and CDR2 SASEGT. The DNA of the CDR3 is TGTGCCAGCAGTGAAACGGGCGGGGAGCTGTTTTTT. Its protein product is CASSETGGELFF.

This clone was seen a single time. The J gene is TRBJ1-1, the V gene TRBV24-1; D gene ambiguous. Germline V gene lookup returns CDR1 KGHDR and CDR2 SFDVKD. The CDR3 runs to 12 residues. The V gene lost 12 bases and the J gene lost 1 base, with 11 bases spanning the gap. The CDR3, as DNA: TGTGCCTCCCTTGGTTCGAACACTGAAGCTTTCTTT. Its translation is CASLGSNTEAFF.

The J gene is TRBJ2-6, the V gene TRBV21-1; the tabulated D call, TRBD1, remains unverified against the DNA. TRBV21-1 is recorded as a pseudogene. The length of the CDR3 is 17 residues. In DNA form, the CDR3 reads TGTGCCAGCAGCTCCCGGGACAGGGGGCCTGGGGCCAACGTCCTGACTTTC. Translating gives CASSSRDRGPGANVLTF.

The V gene is TRBV4-2, the J gene TRBJ2-5; perhaps D is TRBD1 or TRBD2 (5 bases each). This CDR3 has 16 amino acids. CDR1 is LGHNA and CDR2 is YNFKEQ in the germline V gene. Trimming shortened V by 0 bases and J by 4 bases, and 15 bases separated the two germline ends. The CDR3 region is CASSQELTAGTETQYF. DNA of the CDR3: TGTGCCAGCAGCCAAGAATTGACCGCAGGGACAGAGACCCAGTACTTC.

This clone was observed a few times. The chain carries TRBV30 and TRBJ2-4; 8 bases are shared with TRBD1. The CDR3 totals 13 residues. Germline assignment: CDR1 GTSNPN and CDR2 SVGIG (reference sequence). The junction had 5 bases not matched to a gene; V was cut back by 4 bases and J by 6 bases. This CDR3 reads CAWKRQGRNIQYF. The CDR3 DNA reads as TGTGCCTGGAAAAGACAGGGGAGAAACATTCAGTACTTC.

This clone came up a few times. The rearrangement joins TRBV10-1 to TRBJ2-3, with unresolved D. This CDR3 comprises 14 residues. Trimming cost V 5 bases and J 1 base, with 10 bases left between them. Per germline, CDR1 WNHNN and CDR2 SYGVQD (reference sequence). CDR3 sequence (DNA): TGCGCCAGCAGTTCCCAGTTGGGCACAGATACGCAGTATTTT. As protein: CASSSQLGTDTQYF.

In its sample, this clone ranks as large. The chain's CDR3 is CASSLPRTSGRDTDTQYF. Written as DNA, the CDR3 is TGTGCCAGCAGCCTACCCAGAACTAGCGGGAGGGACACAGATACGCAGTATTTT. The rearrangement joins TRBV3-1 (or the pseudogene TRBV3-2) to TRBJ2-3; 13 nucleotides agree with TRBD2. V was clipped by 4 bases and J by 2 bases; unmatched bases: 9. Per germline, CDR1 LGHDT and CDR2 YNNKEL (reference sequence). The CDR3 totals 18 residues.

V is TRBV19 and J is TRBJ2-3; D not certain. Germline V lookup: CDR1 LNHDA, CDR2 SQIVND (reference sequence). The CDR3 contains 13 residues. V lost 0 bases and J 5 bases, leaving 6 bases between the germline ends. The CDR3 DNA reads TGTGCCAGTAGTATAGACGGTGGAGATACGCAGTATTTT. Translated, it gives CASSIDGGDTQYF.

The genes are TRBV6-1 and TRBJ1-1, with no clear D. CDR1 and CDR2 from the germline V gene are MNHNS and SASEGT. Trimming took off 1 base at V and 5 bases at J, with 5 bases between the two ends. The CDR3 has 12 amino acids. DNA for the CDR3: TGTGCCAGCAGTGAAGGAGGAACTGAAGCTTTCTTT. It is translated as CASSEGGTEAFF.

The chain uses TRBV3-1 (or the pseudogene TRBV3-2) and TRBJ1-2, with TRBD1 matching 8 bases. Per germline, CDR1 LGHDT and CDR2 YNNKEL (reference sequence). CDR3 length: 12 amino acids. V was pared by 4 bases and J by 7 bases, with 2 bases of the junction left unmatched. The CDR3 nucleotides are TGTGCCAGCAGCCGGCAGGGGGCTGGCTACACCTTC. Protein product: CASSRQGAGYTF.

The V gene is TRBV28, the J gene TRBJ2-5; TRBD2 agrees at 7 bases. The junction had 7 bases not matched to a gene; V was cut back by 3 bases and J by 0 bases. Germline V gene sequence: CDR1 MDHEN, CDR2 SYDVKM. The CDR3 is made up of 16 amino acids. Here the CDR3 reads CASSFKSGGYQETQYF. CDR3 sequence (DNA): TGTGCCAGCAGTTTTAAATCGGGAGGATACCAAGAGACCCAGTACTTC. The variable domain in full, completed from reference TRBV28 and TRBJ2-5, reads DVKVTQSSRYLVKRTGEKVFLECVQDMDHENMFWYRQDPGLGLRLIYFSYDVKMKEKGDIPEGYSVSREKKERFSLILESASTNQTSMYLCASSFKSGGYQETQYFGPGTRLLVL.

The chain couples TRBV5-8 to TRBJ2-3; no clear D. CDR1 and CDR2 from the germline V gene are SGHTS and YDEGEE. V was pared by 3 bases and J by 10 bases, with 12 bases between. The CDR3 sequence is 12 residues long. The CDR3 region is CASSYSSTAQYF. The CDR3 DNA follows: TGTGCCAGCAGCTACTCTTCCACGGCGCAGTATTTT.

The rearrangement uses TRBV7-8 and TRBJ1-6, with 7 bases fitting TRBD1. J was trimmed by 4 bases and V by 4 bases; bases with no gene match: 4. The CDR3 has 15 residues. Germline CDR1 is SGHVS and CDR2 is FQNEAQ. The CDR3 loop reads CASSSGQIYNSPLHF. CDR3 nucleotide sequence: TGTGCCAGCAGCTCGGGACAGATTTATAATTCACCCCTCCACTTT.

This clone occurred once. This chain links TRBV5-1 with TRBJ2-1, with a tentative D call TRBD1 (5 bases). Germline CDR1 SGHRS, CDR2 YFSETQ. The CDR3 extends over 15 amino acids. V lost 1 base to trimming and J lost 0 bases, with 8 bases between them. The CDR3 DNA reads as TGCGCCAGCAGCTTGACAGGAAGCTCCTACAATGAGCAGTTCTTC. It translates to CASSLTGSSYNEQFF.

This clone was seen only once. The chain uses TRBV2 and TRBJ2-5; D assignment may be TRBD1 or TRBD2 (5 bases each). Trimming took off 1 base at V and 13 bases at J, with 16 bases between the two ends. There are 13 residues in the CDR3. From germline, CDR1 is SNHLY and CDR2 FYNNEI. The CDR3 nucleotides are TGTGCCAGCAGTGAAGGTTTGGGACCCCAGCCGTACTTC. Translated, it gives CASSEGLGPQPYF.

The V gene is TRBV30, the J gene TRBJ2-7; TRBD2 aligns across 16 bases. Losses at the gene ends were 4 bases for V and 0 bases for J; bases not matched to a gene: 3. This CDR3 contains 16 residues. Germline CDR1 and CDR2: GTSNPN and SVGIG (reference sequence). CDR3 coding DNA: TGTGCCTGGATGGGACTAGCGGGAGGGCGCTCCTACGAGCAGTACTTC. It yields the protein CAWMGLAGGRSYEQYF.

The J gene is TRBJ2-5, the V gene TRBV4-2; 7 nucleotides line up with TRBD1. J was trimmed by 7 bases and V by 0 bases; bases with no gene match: 5. This CDR3 is 14 amino acids long. CDR1 LGHNA and CDR2 YNFKEQ come from the germline V gene. The CDR3 protein is CASSQDLAGGTQYF. CDR3 nucleotides: TGTGCCAGCAGCCAAGATCTAGCAGGGGGGACCCAGTACTTC.

V usage is TRBV10-2 and J usage is TRBJ1-5; D is ambiguous. CDR3 length equals 12 residues. Germline V gene data show CDR1 as WSHSY and CDR2 as SAAADI. The germline V and J ends were trimmed by 8 bases and 1 base, with 6 bases remaining between them. CDR3 amino acids: CASFWSNQPQHF. For the CDR3, the DNA is TGCGCCAGCTTTTGGAGCAATCAGCCCCAGCATTTT.

This clone has a single count. V and J are TRBV25-1 and TRBJ2-2; 9 bases match TRBD1. The CDR3 loop spans 16 amino acids. The germline CDR1 and CDR2 sequences are MGHDK and SYGVNS. The V segment lost 3 bases and the J segment 1 base; nucleotides outside the gene matches: 3. The CDR3 DNA follows: TGTGCCAGCAGTGAGGCGGGACAGGGGAACACCGGGGAGCTGTTTTTT. Translating gives CASSEAGQGNTGELFF.

The rearrangement joins TRBV29-1 to TRBJ2-5; D not certain. The length of the CDR3 is 11 residues. CDR1 is SQVTM and CDR2 is ANQGSEA in the germline V gene. The V and J ends lost 8 bases and 5 bases respectively, with 12 bases between them. The CDR3 is CSLRSAETQYF. CDR3 coding DNA: TGCAGCCTCAGATCCGCGGAGACCCAGTACTTC. Complete variable domain (other parts from reference TRBV29-1 and TRBJ2-5): SAVISQKPSRDICQRGTSLTIQCQVDSQVTMMFWYRQQPGQSLTLIATANQGSEATYESGFVIDKFPISRPNLTFSTLTVSNMSPEDSSIYLCSLRSAETQYFGPGTRLLVL.

This clone occurred a few times. V is TRBV11-1 and J is TRBJ2-7, with 7 bases lining up with TRBD2. Germline V lookup: CDR1 SGHAT, CDR2 FQDESV (reference sequence). J lost 5 bases, V lost 6 bases, and 4 bases had no gene match. CDR3 size: 12 residues. CDR3 nucleotides: TGTGCCAGCAGGAGCGGACTAGACGAGCAGTACTTC. This gives the protein CASRSGLDEQYF.

The V and J genes are TRBV28 and TRBJ2-5; D might be TRBD1 or TRBD2, each matching 6 bases. Germline assignment: CDR1 MDHEN and CDR2 SYDVKM. Trimming took off 4 bases at V and 3 bases at J, with 15 bases between the two ends. The CDR3 is 15 residues long. CDR3 DNA: TGTGCCAGCAGTTCCGGAGGGGGACTTAAAGAGACCCAGTACTTC. It codes for CASSSGGGLKETQYF.

The chain joins TRBV6-4 to TRBJ2-5, with 13 bases aligning to TRBD2. CDR3 length: 15 residues. V dropped 5 bases and J dropped 4; count of bases not matched to a gene: 4. CDR1 MRHNA and CDR2 SNTAGT come from the germline V gene. The DNA for the CDR3 is TGTGCCAGCAGTAAACGGACTAGCGGGAGAGAGACCCAGTACTTC. Its translation: CASSKRTSGRETQYF.

The CDR3 nucleotides are TGCGCCAGCCGACAGTACGAGCAGTACTTC. Translating gives CASRQYEQYF. The V and J genes are TRBV23-1 and TRBJ2-7, with a possible D match to TRBD1 (5 bases). TRBV23-1 is noted as an ORF with a role that remains uncertain. V was shortened by 8 bases and J by 4 bases, with 6 bases between the two germline ends. CDR3 length: 10 amino acids.